This passage covers 30 T cell receptor beta chains from one sample sequenced in a study of OX40 agonist ivuxolimab in advanced cancers. Assay: immunoSEQ multiplex PCR; the TCRdb copy retains only in-frame clones and omits some. The data hold tens of thousands of clones, with roughly four fifths observed a single time. Sequencing used CD4+ or CD8+ T cells sorted from blood, obtained in a trial of the OX40 agonist ivuxolimab. Receptors originate from an adult with an advanced solid tumor such as melanoma, head and neck, liver or kidney cancer.

The chain recombines TRBV7-6 with TRBJ2-3, with no clear D. Per the germline V gene, CDR1 is SGHVS and CDR2 is FNYEAQ. Trimming took 0 bases from V and 0 from J, leaving 7 bases between them. The CDR3 is 15 amino acids. The CDR3 DNA sequence: TGTGCCAGCAGCTTAGCCCCTCAAAGCACAGATACGCAGTATTTT. This gives the protein CASSLAPQSTDTQYF.

The gene calls are TRBV27 and TRBJ2-7; TRBD2 is a possible D gene (5 bases). The germline gives CDR1 MNHEY, CDR2 SMNVEV (reference sequence). The length of the CDR3 is 14 residues. V was cut by 2 bases and J by 6 bases, with 14 bases left in between. The CDR3 DNA reads TGTGCCAGCAGTTTAAACTGGGAGCCTGGCGAGCAGTACTTC. Translation gives CASSLNWEPGEQYF.

V gene TRBV30 combines with J gene TRBJ2-7; TRBD2 might be the D (6 bases). The CDR3 runs to 14 residues. Germline V gene data show CDR1 as GTSNPN and CDR2 as SVGIG (reference sequence). Here the CDR3 DNA reads TGTGCTGTGAATATGGGAGGCCCCTCCTACGAGCAGTACTTC. This gives the protein CAVNMGGPSYEQYF.

The chain recombines TRBV7-3 with TRBJ2-3; D is perhaps TRBD1 (6 bases). Per germline, CDR1 SGHTA and CDR2 FQGTGA. The ends were cut back, 4 bases at V and 3 bases at J, with 11 bases in the middle. This CDR3 has 14 amino acids. CDR3 loop: CASSSGQQTDTQYF. CDR3 DNA sequence: TGTGCCAGCAGCTCGGGACAACAGACAGATACGCAGTATTTT.

The chain joins TRBV7-8 to TRBJ2-6; D uncertain. In germline, CDR1 is SGHVS, CDR2 FQNEAQ. The CDR3 loop spans 15 amino acids. Between the trimmed V and J ends, which lost 4 bases and 5 bases, there was a span of 12 bases. The CDR3 DNA reads as TGTGCCAGCAGCTCCCGACGGCTGAGGGCCAACGTCCTGACTTTC. This gives the protein CASSSRRLRANVLTF.

V is TRBV7-2 and J is TRBJ1-2; 8 bases match TRBD1. The CDR3 contains 15 residues. Unmatched junction bases numbered 8, after V lost 1 base and J lost 7 bases. CDR1 and CDR2 from the germline V gene are SGHTA and FQGNSA. The CDR3 DNA is TGTGCCAGCAGCTTAGATAACAGGGGGACAGGTGGCTACACCTTC. It is translated as CASSLDNRGTGGYTF.

This chain uses TRBV9 with TRBJ2-5; tentative D call: TRBD1 (7 bases). CDR1 is SGDLS and CDR2 is YYNGEE in the germline V gene. The CDR3 sequence is 15 residues long. V was clipped by 1 base and J by 4 bases, with 14 bases between them. The DNA for the CDR3 is TGTGCCAGCAGCGTACGACTAGGGGACAGAGAGACCCAGTACTTC. Translating gives CASSVRLGDRETQYF. The whole variable domain, remainder taken from reference TRBV9 and TRBJ2-5, is DSGVTQTPKHLITATGQRVTLRCSPRSGDLSVYWYQQSLDQGLQFLIQYYNGEERAKGNILERFSAQQFPDLHSELNLSSLELGDSALYFCASSVRLGDRETQYFGPGTRLLVL.

This chain connects TRBV6-1 to TRBJ1-6; a weak D match, TRBD1 (5 bases). The CDR3 covers 13 residues. Germline V gene lookup returns CDR1 MNHNS and CDR2 SASEGT. Trimming left V 7 bases short and J 3 bases short, with 7 bases between. CDR3 protein: CASNGGYNSPLHF. The DNA of the CDR3 is TGTGCCAGCAACGGGGGCTATAATTCACCCCTCCACTTT.

The rearrangement joins TRBV7-6 to TRBJ2-1, with a possible D match to TRBD2 (6 bases). V dropped 1 base and J dropped 2 bases, with 15 bases sitting between them. CDR3 length: 17 residues. CDR1 and CDR2 (germline): SGHVS, FNYEAQ. The CDR3 region has the DNA TGTGCCAGCAGCTTAGGCGGGGCGACAGCAACCTACAATGAGCAGTTCTTC. It is translated as CASSLGGATATYNEQFF.

V is TRBV10-2 and J is TRBJ2-3; 8 bases fit TRBD2. V shed 0 bases and J 5 bases; nucleotides not matched to a gene: 10. CDR3 length: 17 residues. Germline lookup yields CDR1 WSHSY and CDR2 SAAADI. The CDR3 loop is CASSESLRAGAIDTQYF. CDR3 coding DNA: TGCGCCAGCAGTGAGTCGCTGCGAGCGGGAGCCATAGATACGCAGTATTTT.

V gene TRBV6-1 combines with J gene TRBJ2-2; no reliable D call. This CDR3 spans 14 amino acids. V lost 5 bases, J lost 3 bases, and 10 bases lay in between. The V gene's germline CDR1 is MNHNS and CDR2 SASEGT. In DNA form, the CDR3 reads TGTGCCAGCAGTCCAACGGTAGACACCGGGGAGCTGTTTTTT. Protein product: CASSPTVDTGELFF.

The V and J genes are TRBV4-1 and TRBJ1-1, with D possibly matching TRBD1 (5 bases). The V and J ends lost 0 bases and 4 bases respectively, with 12 bases between them. The CDR3 runs 15 residues. CDR1 is MGHRA and CDR2 is YSYEKL in the germline V gene. CDR3 nucleotide sequence: TGCGCCAGCAGCCAAGAATCAGGGTTGGGCACTGAAGCTTTCTTT. This sequence encodes CASSQESGLGTEAFF.

The CDR3 sequence: CAISDSVRGNEKLFF. The DNA of the CDR3 is TGTGCCATCAGTGATTCGGTCAGGGGGAATGAAAAACTGTTTTTT. The V and J genes are TRBV10-3 and TRBJ1-4, with 7 bases that match TRBD1. CDR1 and CDR2 (germline): ENHRY, SYGVKD. This CDR3 spans 15 amino acids. Losses at the gene ends were 3 bases for V and 5 bases for J; bases not matched to a gene: 6.

Remarks on this clone: Other DNA sequences in this sample translate to the same CDR3. The rearrangement joins TRBV7-3 to TRBJ2-1; D might be TRBD1 or TRBD2, each matching 5 bases. Germline lookup yields CDR1 SGHTA and CDR2 FQGTGA. V lost 5 bases and J 2 bases, leaving 7 bases between the germline ends. The CDR3 runs to 13 residues. The CDR3 loop reads CASSLGPYNEQFF. The CDR3 DNA is TGTGCCAGCAGCCTGGGACCCTACAATGAGCAGTTCTTC. The full variable domain, in which reference TRBV7-3 and TRBJ2-1 provide the parts outside the CDR3, is GAGVSQTPSNKVTEKGKYVELRCDPISGHTALYWYRQSLGQGPEFLIYFQGTGAADDSGLPNDRFFAVRPEGSVSTLKIQRTERGDSAVYLCASSLGPYNEQFFGPGTRLTVL.

The rearrangement joins TRBV5-1 to TRBJ1-2, with D uncertain. The V end lost 0 bases, the J end lost 5 bases, and 14 bases lay between the germline ends. CDR1 SGHRS and CDR2 YFSETQ come from the germline V gene. This CDR3 has 15 amino acids. This CDR3 is CASSLAPGNRYGYTF. The DNA of the CDR3 is TGCGCCAGCAGCTTGGCTCCGGGTAATCGGTATGGCTACACCTTC.

The chain combines TRBV5-1 with TRBJ2-5; perhaps TRBD2 as D (5 bases). This CDR3 spans 13 amino acids. V was pared by 2 bases and J by 2 bases, with 7 bases between. Germline V gives CDR1 SGHRS, CDR2 YFSETQ. The CDR3 DNA reads TGCGCCAGCAGCTTCGGACTTCAAGAGACCCAGTACTTC. As protein: CASSFGLQETQYF. The whole variable domain, filled in from reference TRBV5-1 and TRBJ2-5, reads KAGVTQTPRYLIKTRGQQVTLSCSPISGHRSVSWYQQTPGQGLQFLFEYFSETQRNKGNFPGRFSGRQFSNSRSEMNVSTLELGDSALYLCASSFGLQETQYFGPGTRLLVL.

The rearrangement joins TRBV7-6 to TRBJ2-1, with 9 nucleotides matching TRBD1. CDR1 is SGHVS, CDR2 FNYEAQ, per germline. With 3 bases clipped from V and 2 bases from J, the junction kept 5 bases outside the gene matches. The CDR3 spans 16 residues. The CDR3 sequence: CASSFLGQGPYNEQFF. In DNA form, the CDR3 reads TGTGCCAGCAGCTTCCTGGGACAGGGACCCTACAATGAGCAGTTCTTC. Full variable domain (outside the CDR3, taken from reference TRBV7-6 and TRBJ2-1): GAGVSQSPRYKVTKRGQDVALRCDPISGHVSLYWYRQALGQGPEFLTYFNYEAQQDKSGLPNDRFSAERPEGSISTLTIQRTEQRDSAMYRCASSFLGQGPYNEQFFGPGTRLTVL.

The chain has TRBV4-1 and TRBJ1-4, with D perhaps TRBD1 (6 bases). Germline V gene lookup returns CDR1 MGHRA and CDR2 YSYEKL. Trimming removed 2 bases from V and 0 bases from J, with 16 bases in between. The CDR3 has 18 residues. In DNA, the CDR3 is TGCGCCAGCAGCCAACCAACAGGGATTCTCCCAACTAATGAAAAACTGTTTTTT. The encoded protein is CASSQPTGILPTNEKLFF.

The genes are TRBV18 and TRBJ2-3; D ambiguous. Germline V gene sequence: CDR1 KGHSH, CDR2 LQKENI. V was shortened by 0 bases and J by 2 bases, with 12 bases between the two germline ends. The CDR3 length is 16 residues. The CDR3 is CASSPPGNPYTDTQYF. The CDR3 DNA reads TGTGCCAGCTCACCACCGGGCAACCCGTACACAGATACGCAGTATTTT.

V usage is TRBV6-1 and J usage is TRBJ1-5; D is ambiguous. The CDR3 runs to 11 residues. V was pared by 2 bases and J by 6 bases, with 2 bases between. Per germline, CDR1 MNHNS and CDR2 SASEGT. Here the CDR3 reads CASSEFQPQHF. In nucleotides, the CDR3 is TGTGCCAGCAGTGAATTTCAGCCCCAGCATTTT.

The chain couples TRBV9 to TRBJ2-3, with 8 bases matching TRBD1. The CDR3 loop spans 16 amino acids. Looked up from germline, CDR1 is SGDLS and CDR2 is YYNGEE. The V and J ends lost 1 base and 6 bases, in that order; junction bases with no gene match: 10. The DNA of the CDR3 is TGTGCCAGCAGCGTATCGCCCGGACAGGGTTCGGATACGCAGTATTTT. Translated, it gives CASSVSPGQGSDTQYF.

This chain links TRBV15 with TRBJ2-7; TRBD1 aligns across 7 bases. Germline values: CDR1 LNHNV, CDR2 YYDKDF (reference sequence). Losses at the gene ends were 0 bases for V and 4 bases for J; bases not matched to a gene: 6. This CDR3 is 15 amino acids long. In DNA, the CDR3 is TGTGCCACCAGCAGAGAGGGGACAGAGATTTACGAGCAGTACTTC. The encoded protein is CATSREGTEIYEQYF.

This chain connects TRBV5-1 to TRBJ1-5, with 9 positions matching TRBD1. This CDR3 comprises 15 residues. The germline V gene encodes CDR1 SGHRS and CDR2 YFSETQ. J was trimmed by 6 bases and V by 1 base; bases with no gene match: 5. The CDR3 DNA follows: TGCGCCAGCAGCTTGACAGGGGGCCCGGGTCAGCCCCAGCATTTT. Protein product: CASSLTGGPGQPQHF.

The chain is built from TRBV9 and TRBJ2-1; maybe TRBD1 (6 bases). V lost 4 bases to trimming and J lost 0 bases, with 8 bases between them. Germline lookup yields CDR1 SGDLS and CDR2 YYNGEE. The CDR3 runs 14 residues. This chain's CDR3 is CASSRRGSYNEQFF. CDR3 nucleotides: TGTGCCAGCAGCCGCAGGGGCTCCTACAATGAGCAGTTCTTC.

The CDR3 DNA is TGTGCCTGGAGTGTAGGTGGCCACGAGCAGTACTTC. Translated: CAWSVGGHEQYF. The gene calls are TRBV30 and TRBJ2-7; no definite D call. V was cut by 0 bases and J by 5 bases, with 8 bases left in between. This CDR3 has 12 residues. Germline lookup yields CDR1 GTSNPN and CDR2 SVGIG (reference sequence).

As for this clone: This CDR3 is also generated by other DNA sequences in the sample. The gene calls are TRBV6-5 and TRBJ2-3; D gene uncertain. Per germline, CDR1 MNHEY and CDR2 SVGAGI. Trimming removed 3 bases from V and 6 bases from J, with 4 bases in between. This CDR3 comprises 11 residues. The CDR3 DNA reads TGTGCCAGCAGTTATCTCGATACGCAGTATTTT. This translates into CASSYLDTQYF.

This clone was counted a single time. V gene TRBV5-1 combines with J gene TRBJ2-6, with D possibly being TRBD1 (6 bases). Per the germline V gene, CDR1 is SGHRS and CDR2 is YFSETQ. This CDR3 comprises 16 residues. V lost 1 base and J 4 bases, leaving 12 bases between the germline ends. The CDR3 nucleotides are TGCGCCAGCAGCTTGAATGGGGGCACGGGGGCCAACGTCCTGACTTTC. Encoded protein: CASSLNGGTGANVLTF.

J is TRBJ2-3 and V is TRBV28; 7 nucleotides agree with TRBD2. This CDR3 comprises 15 residues. Germline-derived CDR1 and CDR2 are MDHEN and SYDVKM. With V trimmed by 4 bases and J by 4 bases, 8 bases remained unmatched. The DNA of the CDR3 is TGTGCCAGCAGTTCTGCGCGGGAGATTGCAGATACGCAGTATTTT. Translation: CASSSAREIADTQYF. Based on the CDR3 plus reference TRBV28 and TRBJ2-3, the full variable domain is DVKVTQSSRYLVKRTGEKVFLECVQDMDHENMFWYRQDPGLGLRLIYFSYDVKMKEKGDIPEGYSVSREKKERFSLILESASTNQTSMYLCASSSAREIADTQYFGPGTRLTVL.

This chain links TRBV5-1 with TRBJ2-5, with D possibly matching TRBD1 (6 bases). Trimming left V 0 bases short and J 5 bases short, with 8 bases between. CDR3 length: 13 amino acids. The V gene's germline CDR1 is SGHRS and CDR2 YFSETQ. The CDR3 here is CASSLGRGETQYF. As DNA, the CDR3 is TGCGCCAGCAGCTTGGGTAGGGGGGAGACCCAGTACTTC.

This clone appeared a few times. This chain joins TRBV7-9 and TRBJ1-1, with D maybe TRBD1 (5 bases). Germline V gives CDR1 SEHNR, CDR2 FQNEAQ (reference sequence). The CDR3 is made up of 15 amino acids. Between the trimmed V and J ends, which lost 3 bases and 1 base, there was a span of 12 bases. This CDR3 reads CASSLRGDPNTEAFF. The CDR3, as DNA: TGTGCCAGCAGCTTGAGGGGAGATCCGAACACTGAAGCTTTCTTT.